These T cell receptor beta chains were read from a single sample in a study of PD-L1 blockade in urothelial cancer. Data came from immunoSEQ multiplex PCR; TCRdb stores just in-frame clones and leaves some out. The sample carries under 95,000 clones, roughly 89% recorded once. Here the sequenced sample was PBMCs, taken around atezolizumab (anti-PD-L1) treatment. These receptors were collected from a woman aged 70 to 79 with urothelial cancer. The conserved cysteine and the conserved F or W are not part of the CDR3 here. The order of the fields is J gene, clone size, V gene, CDR3 protein. Size is omitted from some rows. Given values are once, few, many or a class for expanded clones.

J: TRBJ1-1; size: -; V: TRBV10-3; CDR3: AIAGGVGDTEAF
J: TRBJ2-3; size: few; V: TRBV6-5; CDR3: ASSSLTSGGANLWY
J: TRBJ1-1; size: few; V: TRBV5-1; CDR3: ASSLAFPGGRGTEAF
J: TRBJ1-2; size: -; V: TRBV5-8; CDR3: ASSFGPSEGYT
J: TRBJ1-2; size: -; V: TRBV4-2; CDR3: ASSQLDRASNYGYT
J: TRBJ1-1; size: -; V: TRBV5-4; CDR3: ASSPGQENTEAF
J: TRBJ2-7; size: -; V: TRBV6-5; CDR3: ASSFGAYEQY
J: TRBJ1-2; size: -; V: TRBV4-3; CDR3: ASREGAGYGYT
J: TRBJ2-3; size: -; V: TRBV10-3; CDR3: AISEAGQVRDTQY
J: TRBJ2-7; size: -; V: TRBV29-1; CDR3: SVSGQPAYEQY
J: TRBJ1-5; size: -; V: TRBV27; CDR3: ASSLSGAYQPQH
J: TRBJ2-5; size: -; V: TRBV15; CDR3: ATQETERFQETQY
J: TRBJ2-7; size: -; V: TRBV29-1; CDR3: SAVPSGVAYEQY
J: TRBJ2-3; size: -; V: TRBV6-1; CDR3: ASSEEGYRGRGTDTQY
J: TRBJ2-2; size: -; V: TRBV10-2; CDR3: ASRYRMNTGELF
J: TRBJ2-7; size: -; V: TRBV2; CDR3: ASSPGDRAGEQY
J: TRBJ2-5; size: -; V: TRBV5-4; CDR3: ASSLPGQRQETQY
J: TRBJ2-1; size: -; V: TRBV7-2; CDR3: ASSLEARGGSYNEQF
J: TRBJ2-7; size: -; V: TRBV10-3; CDR3: ATGQGPSYEQY
J: TRBJ2-1; size: -; V: TRBV9; CDR3: ASSVFAGGTGSYNEQF
J: TRBJ2-3; size: -; V: TRBV4-3; CDR3: ASSPGQGLDTQY
J: TRBJ1-2; size: -; V: TRBV7-2; CDR3: ASSLGGTGGGNYGYT
J: TRBJ1-3; size: few; V: TRBV14; CDR3: ASSLTGARGNTIY
J: TRBJ1-2; size: -; V: TRBV30; CDR3: AWKSPRDRRNYGYT
J: TRBJ2-3; size: -; V: TRBV2; CDR3: ASRVGLAGVRTDTQY
J: TRBJ2-1; size: -; V: TRBV4-1; CDR3: ASSQDSSGRADSYNEQF
J: TRBJ1-6; size: once; V: TRBV5-1; CDR3: ASSLATGTRASPLH
J: TRBJ1-1; size: -; V: TRBV2; CDR3: ASNLNPNWNTEAF
J: TRBJ1-2; size: medium-sized; V: TRBV6-5; CDR3: ASTLTGTGGGYT
J: TRBJ2-2; size: -; V: TRBV2; CDR3: ASSRDTYTGELF
J: TRBJ2-5; size: -; V: TRBV10-3; CDR3: AISRGLEIETQY
J: TRBJ2-3; size: -; V: TRBV9; CDR3: ASSVELAGTTPTDTQY
J: TRBJ1-1; size: -; V: TRBV7-8; CDR3: ASSPRQGGTF
J: TRBJ2-2; size: -; V: TRBV25-1; CDR3: ASSGKQTRTNTGELF
J: TRBJ1-1; size: -; V: TRBV29-1; CDR3: SVGGGSRAF
J: TRBJ2-7; size: -; V: TRBV19; CDR3: ASSKGLTSYEQY
J: TRBJ2-7; size: -; V: TRBV11-2; CDR3: ASSLDPSVSYEQY